This T cell receptor beta chain is from a study of blood T cell repertoires in COVID-19. Across the whole study: Sources were T cells, B-cell-depleted T cells, or PBMCs; the material itself was cDNA or gDNA.

Authors' analysis steps: Reference gene primers were amplified, and this amplification served to estimate nucleated cell counts. Sequencing was performed with immunoSEQ multiplex PCR; in TCRdb, only in-frame clones are kept and a portion is missing. That table gives V, J and clone size, and the DNA gave D and trimming. The table lists approximately 160,000 clones, roughly 81% of them singletons. The sequenced sample consisted of peripheral blood. This clonotype originated in a woman aged 60 to 75 with COVID-19, enrolled during active disease.

The CDR3 region is CASSESGRGAFF. As DNA, the CDR3 is TGCGCCAGCAGTGAGTCCGGCAGGGGAGCTTTCTTT. This chain connects TRBV10-1 to TRBJ1-1, with D possibly being TRBD1 (6 bases). Between the trimmed V and J ends, which lost 0 bases and 10 bases, there was a span of 9 bases. The CDR3 loop spans 12 amino acids. CDR1 WNHNN and CDR2 SYGVQD come from the germline V gene (reference sequence).